This T cell receptor beta chain was sequenced during a study of CD8+ T cells in alopecia areata. Sequencing templates came from extracted RNA that was reverse transcribed into cDNA. The table came from immunoSEQ multiplex PCR; TCRdb's copy has only in-frame clones and leaves some out. The table has hundreds of thousands of clones, less than 80% seen once. This clone has more than one count but fewer than ten. Source: CD4+ T cells sorted from blood, taken at week 0. This TCR was recovered from a human donor with alopecia areata.

For the CDR3, the DNA is TGTGCCAGCAGCTTACTAGGCCCAGGCTCTGGGGCCAACGTCCTGACTTTC. It encodes CASSLLGPGSGANVLTF. V is TRBV7-2 and J is TRBJ2-6; D gene uncertain. CDR1 is SGHTA, CDR2 FQGNSA, per germline. The V end was cut by 2 bases, the J end by 0 bases, with 11 bases between. The CDR3 spans 17 residues.